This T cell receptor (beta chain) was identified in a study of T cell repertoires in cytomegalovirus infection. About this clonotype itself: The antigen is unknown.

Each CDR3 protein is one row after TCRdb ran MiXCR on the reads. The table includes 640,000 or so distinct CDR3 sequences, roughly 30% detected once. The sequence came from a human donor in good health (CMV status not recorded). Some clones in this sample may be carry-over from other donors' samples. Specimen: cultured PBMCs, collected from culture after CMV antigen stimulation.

The CDR3 here is CASSSVGLIGAYEQYF. CDR3 DNA: TGTGCCAGCAGTTCGGTAGGCCTCATTGGAGCCTACGAGCAGTACTTC. This chain connects TRBV28 to TRBJ2-7; D is unresolved. The CDR3 totals 16 residues. V shed 4 bases and J shed 2 bases, with 18 bases lying between them. CDR1 and CDR2 (germline): MDHEN, SYDVKM.